The 21 T cell receptor beta chains below were found in one sample sequenced in a study of shared clonotypes between healthy human individuals. Assay used: immunoSEQ multiplex PCR; TCRdb lists only in-frame clones, some missing. The sample holds millions of clones, just over 90% seen once. The sample consisted of naive CD4+ T cells sorted from blood. Subset given: CD45RA+ positively selected. The receptors come from a man between 18 and 35 years old in good health.

J is TRBJ2-5 and V is TRBV5-6; 8 positions match TRBD1. The CDR3 sequence is 14 residues long. The germline V gene has CDR1 SGHDT and CDR2 YYEEEE. Trimming at V came to 4 bases and at J to 1 base, leaving 3 bases not matched to a gene. The CDR3 is CASSGTGSQETQYF. For the CDR3, the DNA is TGTGCCAGCAGCGGGACAGGTTCCCAAGAGACCCAGTACTTC.

CDR3 bases: TGTGCCAGCAAAAGCCTCAGGGACACAGATACGCAGTATTTT. Protein product: CASKSLRDTDTQYF. The chain carries TRBV28 and TRBJ2-3; D is possibly TRBD1 (5 bases). Trimming stripped 7 bases from V and 2 bases from J, with 13 bases between. The CDR3 spans 14 residues. Germline assignment: CDR1 MDHEN and CDR2 SYDVKM. The full variable domain, its missing parts supplied by reference TRBV28 and TRBJ2-3, is DVKVTQSSRYLVKRTGEKVFLECVQDMDHENMFWYRQDPGLGLRLIYFSYDVKMKEKGDIPEGYSVSREKKERFSLILESASTNQTSMYLCASKSLRDTDTQYFGPGTRLTVL.

In this sample, this clone turned up once. This chain joins TRBV28 and TRBJ1-3; D is ambiguous. The V gene lost 3 bases and the J gene lost 0 bases, with 9 bases spanning the gap. CDR3 length: 15 amino acids. The germline CDR1 and CDR2 sequences are MDHEN and SYDVKM. The CDR3 is CASSFGFFSGNTIYF. The CDR3 region has the DNA TGTGCCAGCAGTTTCGGTTTCTTCTCTGGAAACACCATATATTTT.

The genes are TRBV4-1 and TRBJ1-5; 9 bases match TRBD1. The germline V gene has CDR1 MGHRA and CDR2 YSYEKL. The trim removed 1 base at V and 2 bases at J, leaving 9 bases unmatched. CDR3 length equals 18 residues. The CDR3: CASSQGQGGLIGNQPQHF. In DNA, the CDR3 is TGCGCCAGCAGCCAAGGACAGGGGGGGTTAATTGGCAATCAGCCCCAGCATTTT.

The chain recombines TRBV6-1 with TRBJ2-2, with a possible D match to TRBD2 (6 bases). V dropped 3 bases and J dropped 0 bases, with 11 bases sitting between them. Germline V gene data show CDR1 as MNHNS and CDR2 as SASEGT. The CDR3 length is 16 residues. The CDR3 is CASSEFPSANTGELFF. The CDR3 DNA reads as TGTGCCAGCAGTGAGTTCCCTAGCGCGAACACCGGGGAGCTGTTTTTT.

The rearrangement links TRBV7-8 to TRBJ2-1, with D uncertain. V lost 0 bases and J 0 bases, leaving 9 bases between the germline ends. Germline values: CDR1 SGHVS, CDR2 FQNEAQ. The CDR3 is 16 residues long. The CDR3 nucleotides read TGTGCCAGCAGCTTAGCGCGTCTAGACTCCTACAATGAGCAGTTCTTC. This sequence encodes CASSLARLDSYNEQFF.

CDR3 loop: CASSPGTVSRYTF. CDR3 nucleotides: TGTGCCAGTAGTCCCGGGACAGTCTCGCGCTACACCTTC. V and J are TRBV19 and TRBJ1-2; 7 bases are shared with TRBD1. This CDR3 has 13 amino acids. In germline, CDR1 is LNHDA, CDR2 SQIVND (reference sequence). Unmatched junction bases numbered 9, after V lost 5 bases and J lost 9 bases.

The chain joins TRBV29-1 to TRBJ2-3, with 7 bases aligning to TRBD2. Germline V CDR1 and CDR2: SQVTM, ANQGSEA. This CDR3 has 15 residues. V lost 1 base to trimming and J lost 3 bases; unmatched junction nucleotides: 7. CDR3 sequence: CSVEGLGGGTDTQYF. DNA of the CDR3: TGCAGCGTTGAAGGCCTTGGCGGGGGAACAGATACGCAGTATTTT.

V is TRBV21-1 and J is TRBJ2-1. TRBV21-1 is a pseudogene locus. This CDR3 region has 12 residues. The CDR3 nucleotides read TGTGCCAGCAGCATGACCGACAATGAGCAGTTCTTC. Translating gives CASSMTDNEQFF.

A single count supports this clone. This chain connects TRBV10-3 to TRBJ2-5, with a weak D call TRBD2 (7 bases). The germline V gene has CDR1 ENHRY and CDR2 SYGVKD. The CDR3 totals 13 residues. In nucleotides, the CDR3 is TGTGCAATGAAGGGGGAGGGACAAGAGACCCAGTACTTC. Translated: CAMKGEGQETQYF.

The rearrangement uses TRBV10-1 and TRBJ2-2; 10 bases agree with TRBD1. This CDR3 is 15 amino acids long. Trimming removed 1 base from V and 6 bases from J; junction bases left unmatched: 2. Per germline, CDR1 WNHNN and CDR2 SYGVQD (reference sequence). The CDR3 here is CASSEWGTGAGELFF. In DNA form, the CDR3 reads TGCGCCAGCAGTGAGTGGGGGACAGGGGCCGGGGAGCTGTTTTTT.

The chain has TRBV7-2 and TRBJ1-1; D uncertain. Germline V gene data show CDR1 as SGHTA and CDR2 as FQGNSA. The V end was cut by 5 bases, the J end by 8 bases, with 12 bases between. The CDR3 sequence is 12 residues long. The CDR3 bases are TGTGCCAGCAGCCCCGGATGGAGCGAAGCTTTCTTT. The encoded protein is CASSPGWSEAFF.

This chain uses TRBV9 with TRBJ1-3; no definite D call. CDR1 SGDLS and CDR2 YYNGEE come from the germline V gene. V was shortened by 4 bases and J by 4 bases, with 6 bases between the two germline ends. The CDR3 loop spans 12 amino acids. As DNA, the CDR3 is TGTGCCAGCAGCCCACCCGGAAACACCATATATTTT. This codes for CASSPPGNTIYF.

This clone is a singleton in its sample. The chain joins TRBV11-2 to TRBJ2-7; 10 bases are a match to TRBD2. The germline gives CDR1 SGHAT, CDR2 FQNNGV. Trimming took 5 bases from V and 1 from J; bases not matched to a gene: 5. The CDR3 length is 15 residues. The CDR3 DNA sequence: TGTGCCAGCAGCCCCGGACTAGCGGTTTCCTACGAGCAGTACTTC. Its translation is CASSPGLAVSYEQYF.

A note on this clone: At one end, the junction sequence differs from germline, possibly due to a read error. Different DNA sequences within this sample yield the same CDR3. The CDR3 DNA is TGTGCTAGCAGCTTAGCCGGTGCCGGGGAGCTGTTTTTT. Amino acids: CASSLAGAGELFF. This sequence joins TRBV7-7 and TRBJ2-2; the D is unclear. CDR1 is SSHAT, CDR2 FNYEAQ, per germline (reference sequence). This CDR3 region has 13 residues.

This sequence joins TRBV18 and TRBJ1-6; D perhaps matches TRBD1 (5 bases). Germline CDR1 and CDR2: KGHSH and LQKENI. The CDR3 runs 16 residues. The V end lost 3 bases, the J end lost 3 bases, and 12 bases lay between the germline ends. Here the CDR3 DNA reads TGTGCCAGCTCACCGGTGCCGGGGGTCTATAATTCACCCCTCCACTTT. Its translation: CASSPVPGVYNSPLHF.

V is TRBV28 and J is TRBJ2-3; D unresolved. The CDR3 length is 11 residues. V was trimmed by 7 bases and J by 6 bases, leaving 8 bases between them. Germline loops: CDR1 MDHEN, CDR2 SYDVKM. The CDR3 nucleotides are TGTGCCAGCACCACGTGGGATACGCAGTATTTT. Translation: CASTTWDTQYF.

In DNA form, the CDR3 reads TGTGCCACCAGCAGAGTCACAGGGGTCGAGCAGTACTTC. Its protein product is CATSRVTGVEQYF. The chain combines TRBV15 with TRBJ2-7, with 7 bases that match TRBD1. Germline CDR1 is LNHNV and CDR2 is YYDKDF (reference sequence). CDR3 size: 13 residues. Losses at the gene ends were 1 base for V and 6 bases for J; bases not matched to a gene: 3. The full variable domain, completed using reference TRBV15 and TRBJ2-7, is DAMVIQNPRYQVTQFGKPVTLSCSQTLNHNVMYWYQQKSSQAPKLLFHYYDKDFNNEADTPDNFQSRRPNTSFCFLDIRSPGLGDTAMYLCATSRVTGVEQYFGPGTRLTVT.

This chain uses TRBV18 with TRBJ1-1; TRBD1 might be the D (6 bases). The CDR3 is 15 amino acids. Germline CDR1 reads KGHSH; CDR2 reads LQKENI. V was clipped by 2 bases and J by 4 bases, with 14 bases between them. The CDR3 DNA follows: TGTGCCAGCTCACCAAGGGGGGCGAGTGCCACTGAAGCTTTCTTT. Amino acid sequence: CASSPRGASATEAFF. Using reference TRBV18 and TRBJ1-1 for the parts outside the CDR3, the full variable domain is NAGVMQNPRHLVRRRGQEARLRCSPMKGHSHVYWYRQLPEEGLKFMVYLQKENIIDESGMPKERFSAEFPKEGPSILRIQQVVRGDSAAYFCASSPRGASATEAFFGQGTRLTVV.

Only one count was recorded for this clone. The gene calls are TRBV30 and TRBJ2-7, with D unclear. CDR3 size: 14 residues. Germline V gene lookup returns CDR1 GTSNPN and CDR2 SVGIG (reference sequence). The V gene lost 0 bases and the J gene lost 0 bases, with 9 bases spanning the gap. The CDR3 coding sequence is TGTGCCTGGAGTGTCGCGGCATTCTCCTACGAGCAGTACTTC. Its protein is CAWSVAAFSYEQYF.

The gene calls are TRBV11-2 and TRBJ2-5; D gene ambiguous. The V and J ends lost 1 base and 3 bases respectively, with 6 bases between them. CDR1 and CDR2 from the germline V gene are SGHAT and FQNNGV. This CDR3 is 13 amino acids long. The CDR3 region has the DNA TGTGCCAGCAGCTTAGGGAAAGAAGAGACCCAGTACTTC. Translated: CASSLGKEETQYF.